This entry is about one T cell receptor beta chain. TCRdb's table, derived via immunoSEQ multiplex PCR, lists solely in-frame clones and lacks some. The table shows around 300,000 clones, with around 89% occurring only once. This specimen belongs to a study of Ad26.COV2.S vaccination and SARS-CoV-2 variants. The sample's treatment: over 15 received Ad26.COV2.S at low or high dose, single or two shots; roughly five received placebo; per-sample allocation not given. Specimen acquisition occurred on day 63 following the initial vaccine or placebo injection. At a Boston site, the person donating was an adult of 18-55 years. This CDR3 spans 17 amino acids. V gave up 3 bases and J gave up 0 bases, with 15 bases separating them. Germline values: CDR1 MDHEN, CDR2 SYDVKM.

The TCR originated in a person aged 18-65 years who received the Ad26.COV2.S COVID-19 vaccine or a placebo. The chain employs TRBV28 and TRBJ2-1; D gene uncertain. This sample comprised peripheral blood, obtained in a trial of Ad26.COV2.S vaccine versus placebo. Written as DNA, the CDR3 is TGTGCCAGCAGTTTCCACGGTGGACCCAGCTCCTACAATGAGCAGTTCTTC. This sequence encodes CASSFHGGPSSYNEQFF.